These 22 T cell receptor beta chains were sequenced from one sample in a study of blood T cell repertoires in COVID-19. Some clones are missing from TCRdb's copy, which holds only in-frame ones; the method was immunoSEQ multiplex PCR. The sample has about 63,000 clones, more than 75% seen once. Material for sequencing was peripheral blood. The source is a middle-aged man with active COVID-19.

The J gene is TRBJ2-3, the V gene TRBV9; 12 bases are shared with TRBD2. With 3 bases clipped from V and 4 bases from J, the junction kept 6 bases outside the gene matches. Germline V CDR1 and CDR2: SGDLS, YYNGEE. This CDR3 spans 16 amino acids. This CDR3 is CASSAGLAGGPDTQYF. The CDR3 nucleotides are TGTGCCAGCAGCGCCGGTCTAGCGGGAGGGCCAGATACGCAGTATTTT.

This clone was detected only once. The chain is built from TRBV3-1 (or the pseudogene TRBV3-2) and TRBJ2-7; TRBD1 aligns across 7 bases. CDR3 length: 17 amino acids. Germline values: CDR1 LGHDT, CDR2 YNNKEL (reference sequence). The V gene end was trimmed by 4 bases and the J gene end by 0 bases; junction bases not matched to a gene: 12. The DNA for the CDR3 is TGTGCCAGCAGCCCAATAGGGGACAGATTAAACTCCTACGAGCAGTACTTC. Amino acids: CASSPIGDRLNSYEQYF.

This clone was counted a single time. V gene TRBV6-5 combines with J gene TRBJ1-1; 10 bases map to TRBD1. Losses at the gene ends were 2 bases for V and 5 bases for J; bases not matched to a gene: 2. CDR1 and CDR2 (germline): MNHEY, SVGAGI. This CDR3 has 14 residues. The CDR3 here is CASSYRDRGTEAFF. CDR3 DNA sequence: TGTGCCAGCAGTTACCGGGACAGGGGTACTGAAGCTTTCTTT.

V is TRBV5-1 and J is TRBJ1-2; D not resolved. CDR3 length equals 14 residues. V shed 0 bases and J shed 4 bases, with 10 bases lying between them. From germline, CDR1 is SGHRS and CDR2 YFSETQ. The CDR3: CASSLAGRGYGYTF. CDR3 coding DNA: TGCGCCAGCAGCTTGGCAGGTCGTGGCTATGGCTACACCTTC.

CDR3 amino acids: CASSPGQGFQPQHF. In nucleotides, the CDR3 is TGTGCCAGCAGCCCGGGACAGGGTTTTCAGCCCCAGCATTTT. The chain combines TRBV7-9 with TRBJ1-5; 9 positions match TRBD1. The V gene end was trimmed by 5 bases and the J gene end by 6 bases; junction bases not matched to a gene: 5. Germline values: CDR1 SEHNR, CDR2 FQNEAQ (reference sequence). This CDR3 is 14 amino acids long.

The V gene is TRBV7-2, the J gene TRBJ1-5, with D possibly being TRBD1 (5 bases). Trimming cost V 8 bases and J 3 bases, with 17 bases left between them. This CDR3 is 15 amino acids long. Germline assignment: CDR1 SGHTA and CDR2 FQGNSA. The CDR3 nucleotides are TGTGCCAGCGACTTGGGGGGGGTGGACAATCAGCCCCAGCATTTT. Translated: CASDLGGVDNQPQHF.

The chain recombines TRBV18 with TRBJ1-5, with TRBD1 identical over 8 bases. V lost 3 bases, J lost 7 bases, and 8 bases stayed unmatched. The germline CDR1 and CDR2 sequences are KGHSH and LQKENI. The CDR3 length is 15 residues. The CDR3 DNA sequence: TGTGCCAGCTCACCCCGGACAGGGAGTGGACAGCCCCAGCATTTT. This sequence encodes CASSPRTGSGQPQHF.

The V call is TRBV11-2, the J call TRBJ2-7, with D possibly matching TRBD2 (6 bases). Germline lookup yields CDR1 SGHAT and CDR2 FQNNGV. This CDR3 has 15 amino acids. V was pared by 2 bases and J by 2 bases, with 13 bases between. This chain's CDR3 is CASSLRDGGTYEQYF. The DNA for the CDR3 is TGTGCCAGCAGCTTAAGGGACGGGGGAACCTACGAGCAGTACTTC. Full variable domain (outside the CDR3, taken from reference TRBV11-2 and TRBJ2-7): EAGVAQSPRYKIIEKRQSVAFWCNPISGHATLYWYQQILGQGPKLLIQFQNNGVVDDSQLPKDRFSAERLKGVDSTLKIQPAKLEDSAVYLCASSLRDGGTYEQYFGPGTRLTVT.

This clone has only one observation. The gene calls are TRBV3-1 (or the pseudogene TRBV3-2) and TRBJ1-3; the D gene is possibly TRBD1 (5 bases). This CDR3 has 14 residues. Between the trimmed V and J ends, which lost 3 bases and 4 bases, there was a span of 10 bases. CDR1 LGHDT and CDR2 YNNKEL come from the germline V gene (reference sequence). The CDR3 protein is CASSQKGSGNTIYF. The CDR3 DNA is TGTGCCAGCAGCCAGAAGGGGTCCGGAAACACCATATATTTT.

CDR3: CAWSYRDFNTGELFF. The DNA of the CDR3 is TGTGCCTGGAGTTACAGAGATTTCAACACCGGGGAGCTGTTTTTT. The chain recombines TRBV30 with TRBJ2-2; D gene unclear. V gave up 2 bases and J gave up 2 bases, with 12 bases separating them. Per germline, CDR1 GTSNPN and CDR2 SVGIG (reference sequence). The CDR3 is made up of 15 amino acids.

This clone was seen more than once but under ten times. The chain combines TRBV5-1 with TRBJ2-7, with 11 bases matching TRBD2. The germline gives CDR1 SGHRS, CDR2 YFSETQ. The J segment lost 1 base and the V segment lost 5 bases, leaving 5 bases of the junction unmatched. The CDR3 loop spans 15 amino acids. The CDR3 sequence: CASSRLAGSSYEQYF. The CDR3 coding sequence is TGCGCCAGCAGTCGACTAGCGGGATCATCCTACGAGCAGTACTTC.

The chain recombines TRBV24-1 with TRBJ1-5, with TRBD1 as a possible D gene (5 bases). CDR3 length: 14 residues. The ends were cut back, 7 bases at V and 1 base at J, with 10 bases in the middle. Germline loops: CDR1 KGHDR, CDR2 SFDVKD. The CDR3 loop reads CATSPGGSNQPQHF. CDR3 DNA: TGTGCCACCAGCCCCGGGGGGAGCAATCAGCCCCAGCATTTT.

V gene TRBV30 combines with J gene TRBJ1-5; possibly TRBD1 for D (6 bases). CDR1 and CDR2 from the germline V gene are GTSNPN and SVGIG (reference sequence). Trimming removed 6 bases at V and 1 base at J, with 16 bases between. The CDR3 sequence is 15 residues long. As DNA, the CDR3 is TGTGCCTGTTCTGGGGGGGGCTTGAGCAATCAGCCCCAGCATTTT. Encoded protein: CACSGGGLSNQPQHF.

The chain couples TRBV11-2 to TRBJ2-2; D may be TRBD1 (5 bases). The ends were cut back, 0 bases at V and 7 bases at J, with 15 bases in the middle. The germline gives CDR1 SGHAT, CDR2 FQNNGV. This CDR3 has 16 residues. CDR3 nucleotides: TGTGCCAGCAGCTTAGAGAGGCCGCAGGGCGTCGGGGAGCTGTTTTTT. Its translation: CASSLERPQGVGELFF.

The CDR3 loop is CATSRDKGAGYEQYF. In nucleotides, the CDR3 is TGTGCCACCAGCAGAGATAAGGGGGCGGGATACGAGCAGTACTTC. This chain joins TRBV15 and TRBJ2-7; a weak D match, TRBD1 (7 bases). Germline V lookup: CDR1 LNHNV, CDR2 YYDKDF (reference sequence). V lost 0 bases to trimming and J lost 4 bases, with 13 bases between them. The CDR3 is 15 amino acids.

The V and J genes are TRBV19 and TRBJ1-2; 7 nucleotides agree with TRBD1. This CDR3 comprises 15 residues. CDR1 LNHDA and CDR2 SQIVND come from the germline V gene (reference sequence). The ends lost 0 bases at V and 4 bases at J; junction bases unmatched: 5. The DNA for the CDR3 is TGTGCCAGTAGTATAGACAGGGGGACCTCCTATGGCTACACCTTC. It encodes CASSIDRGTSYGYTF. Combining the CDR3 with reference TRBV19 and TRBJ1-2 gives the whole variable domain DGGITQSPKYLFRKEGQNVTLSCEQNLNHDAMYWYRQDPGQGLRLIYYSQIVNDFQKGDIAEGYSVSREKKESFPLTVTSAQKNPTAFYLCASSIDRGTSYGYTFGSGTRLTVV.

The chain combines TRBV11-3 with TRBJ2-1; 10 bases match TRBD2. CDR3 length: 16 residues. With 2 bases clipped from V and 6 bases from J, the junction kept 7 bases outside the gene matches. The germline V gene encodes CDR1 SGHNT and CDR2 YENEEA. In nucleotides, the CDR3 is TGTGCCAGCAGCTTAATGGGGGCTAGCGGGAGCAATGAGCAGTTCTTC. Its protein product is CASSLMGASGSNEQFF.

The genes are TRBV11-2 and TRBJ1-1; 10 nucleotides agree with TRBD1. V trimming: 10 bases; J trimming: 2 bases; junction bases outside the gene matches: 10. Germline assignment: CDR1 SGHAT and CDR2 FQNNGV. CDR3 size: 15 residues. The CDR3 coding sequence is TGTGCCACCGGCCCAGGGGACAGGGGCAACACTGAAGCTTTCTTT. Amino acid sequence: CATGPGDRGNTEAFF.

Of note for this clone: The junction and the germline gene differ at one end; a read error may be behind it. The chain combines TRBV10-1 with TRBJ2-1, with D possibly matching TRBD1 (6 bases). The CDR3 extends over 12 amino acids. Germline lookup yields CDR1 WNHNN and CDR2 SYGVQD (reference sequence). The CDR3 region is CATSRGLNEQFF. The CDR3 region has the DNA TGCGCCACCAGTAGGGGGTTGAATGAGCAGTTCTTC.

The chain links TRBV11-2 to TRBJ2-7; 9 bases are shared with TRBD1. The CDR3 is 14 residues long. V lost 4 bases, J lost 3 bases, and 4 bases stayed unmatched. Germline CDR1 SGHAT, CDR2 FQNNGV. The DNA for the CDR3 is TGTGCCAGCAGCTATGGACAGGGGCGCTACGAGCAGTACTTC. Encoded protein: CASSYGQGRYEQYF. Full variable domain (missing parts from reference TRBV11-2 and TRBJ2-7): EAGVAQSPRYKIIEKRQSVAFWCNPISGHATLYWYQQILGQGPKLLIQFQNNGVVDDSQLPKDRFSAERLKGVDSTLKIQPAKLEDSAVYLCASSYGQGRYEQYFGPGTRLTVT.

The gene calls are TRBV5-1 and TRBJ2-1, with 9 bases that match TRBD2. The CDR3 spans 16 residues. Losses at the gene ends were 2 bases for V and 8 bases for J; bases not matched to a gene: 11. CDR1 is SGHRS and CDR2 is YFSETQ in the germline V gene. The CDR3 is CASSFSGSLVVDEQFF. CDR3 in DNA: TGCGCCAGCAGCTTTAGCGGGAGCCTAGTGGTCGATGAGCAGTTCTTC.

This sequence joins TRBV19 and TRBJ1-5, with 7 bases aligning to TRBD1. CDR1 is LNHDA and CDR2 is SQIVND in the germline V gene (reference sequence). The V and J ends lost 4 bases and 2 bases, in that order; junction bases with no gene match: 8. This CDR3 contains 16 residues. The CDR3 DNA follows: TGTGCCAGTAGTAACGATCAGGGGGTGGGCAATCAGCCCCAGCATTTT. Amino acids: CASSNDQGVGNQPQHF. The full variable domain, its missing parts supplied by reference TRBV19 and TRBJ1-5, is DGGITQSPKYLFRKEGQNVTLSCEQNLNHDAMYWYRQDPGQGLRLIYYSQIVNDFQKGDIAEGYSVSREKKESFPLTVTSAQKNPTAFYLCASSNDQGVGNQPQHFGDGTRLSIL.